Included here is one T cell receptor (beta chain) sequence, with context. Its antigen remains unidentified. Per-nucleotide qualities are absent, and no much larger clonotype sits a single base away. The data originate from a study of human T cells and chemical hapten exposure (TCRdb year 2021). Concerning the study at large: For sensitization, 2% DPC in acetone was applied to an approximately 2 cm by approximately 2 cm area of upper inner arm skin. Throughout the roughly 26-week study period, patients were also given weekly therapeutic DPC doses on the scalp. Patch tests used Finn chambers with 0.01% DPC on the upper back, scored after 6 days by International Contact Dermatitis Research Group standards. The mostly female patient cohort included alopecia areata with under or over 50% scalp involvement, alopecia totalis and alopecia universalis. The libraries were sequenced as a pool, and the TCR yield per sample differed mostly because of small variations in library volumes within the pool. The study tracked peripheral blood TCR repertoire changes in vivo during primary and secondary sensitization to the hapten diphenylcyclopropenone (DPC) in alopecia patients. Blood samples were taken from patients before sensitization (week 0) and then at 2, 6 and about 24 weeks after DPC sensitization. Blood for TCR sequencing was provided by twenty-nine alopecia patients at one to four time points (pre-sensitization, 2, 6 and 24 weeks). The paper as a whole reports these results and caveats: Patch test score correlated positively with the number of PT1 expanded TCRs, reaching significance at thresholds 8, 16 and 32 but not at 4. DPC sensitization did not change how many TCRs were above 1 in 1000 frequency, and no evidence was found of alterations in global repertoire structure. Expanded TCRs formed significantly more large CDR3 similarity clusters than pre-sensitization or healthy control sets, consistent with antigen-driven responses. Repeated subsampling changed both the strength of the expansion versus patch-test correlation and the threshold at which that correlation became significant. Alopecia, a presumed autoimmune disease, was present in all patients, so the immune response of the patients might differ from that of healthy individuals.

What this sample's time point label stands for: patch test 3, about 24 weeks after DPC sensitization. The treatment or condition label, read with the paper, signifies: therapeutic diphenylcyclopropenone sensitization with weekly scalp DPC. Blood at each patch-test visit was drawn before the patch test was applied. Patients were considered eligible if aged 18 to 70, diagnosed with alopecia and deemed suitable for DPC therapy, and patients were excluded if pregnant. Total RNA was extracted from unfractionated whole blood that had been collected in Tempus Blood RNA tubes. V is cut back by 6 bases and J by 1 base, with 2 bases in the junction unmatched. Including the terminal cysteine and phenylalanine, the CDR3 comprises 13 residues. Kept here is only the CDR3 DNA, which spans 39 bases and is read in frame from base 1. CDR1 and CDR2 were assigned from the germline V gene as SNHLY and FYNNEI. Library generation was performed with RACE. TCRdb shows the sequencer as NextSeq 500. During library preparation, unique molecular identifiers were attached to individual cDNA molecules so that TCRs could be counted in a quantitative, reproducible way. From each blood RNA sample, both TCR alpha and TCR beta chains were sequenced. The authors' analysis ran thus. A median of approximately 100,000 TCRs per sample was observed, with a range of about 23,224 to 750,000. V, J and CDR3 annotation of the TCR reads was performed with the Decombinator software suite. For the PS versus PT1 abundance plots, all samples were subsampled to the same number of TCRs (28,000). Expanded TCRs were defined as absent before sensitization and observed at least eight times at the 2-week time point. The public reads were reanalyzed by TCRdb: fastp trimming at Q25, MiXCR alignment, in-frame beta chains only. CDR3 protein duplicates are merged, each entry listing the most common genes and DNA. These V and J calls are TCRdb output, not the study's own analysis. The table for this sample lists 70,000 or so distinct CDR3 sequences; approximately 12% of them were counted only once. In total, the top ten clones hold about 1.5% of the sample.

The sequence came from a woman between 45 and 65 years old with alopecia areata. Some clones in this sample may be carry-over from other donors' samples. Recombination joined TRBV2 with TRBJ1-1; TRBD1 agrees with 7 junctional bases. Here the sequenced sample was whole blood, taken in connection with sensitization to the hapten diphenylcyclopropenone (DPC). The CDR3 amino acid sequence is: CASRGQQNTEAFF. The bases are TGTGCCAGCAGGGGACAGCAGAACACTGAAGCTTTCTTT.